This is a list of T cell receptor beta chains from one sample in a study of cytomegalovirus exposure and HLA in healthy donors. The protocol was immunoSEQ multiplex PCR, while the TCRdb copy is restricted to in-frame clones and leaves out a portion. Among about 100,000 clones listed, over 65% were seen once. The sequenced sample consisted of PBMCs. The receptors here all came from an older woman in good health and CMV-seronegative. The CDR3 runs from the conserved cysteine through the conserved F or W. The order of the fields is clone size, J gene, D gene, V gene, CDR3 protein, CDR3 DNA. A D gene is named only where the DNA matches it firmly. Some rows mark clone size as missing; the rest say once, few, many or name a class of expanded clone.

size: once; J: TRBJ1-1; D: TRBD1; V: TRBV5-6; CDR3: CASSRTGNMNTEAFF; DNA: TGTGCCAGCAGCCGGACAGGGAACATGAACACTGAAGCTTTCTTT
size: NA; J: TRBJ2-7; D: TRBD2; V: TRBV11-3; CDR3: CASSRGGVEQYF; DNA: TGTGCCAGCAGCAGGGGAGGGGTCGAGCAGTACTTC
size: few; J: TRBJ1-5; D: TRBD1; V: TRBV2; CDR3: CASSEATVDRVGQPQHF; DNA: TGTGCCAGCAGTGAAGCCACGGTGGACAGGGTTGGACAGCCCCAGCATTTT
size: NA; J: TRBJ1-5; D: NA; V: TRBV29-1; CDR3: CSVLLAVWQPQHF; DNA: TGCAGCGTCTTGCTGGCAGTTTGGCAGCCCCAGCATTTT
size: NA; J: TRBJ1-4; D: NA; V: TRBV25-1; CDR3: CASSESGQAEKLFF; DNA: TGTGCCAGCAGTGAATCTGGGCAGGCTGAAAAACTGTTTTTT
size: few; J: TRBJ2-7; D: NA; V: TRBV30; CDR3: CALERLESGEQYF; DNA: TGTGCCCTCGAGCGCCTCGAATCCGGAGAGCAGTACTTC
size: few; J: TRBJ2-1; D: TRBD2; V: TRBV5-6; CDR3: CASSQLAGPYNEQFF; DNA: TGTGCCAGCAGCCAACTAGCGGGGCCCTACAATGAGCAGTTCTTC
size: NA; J: TRBJ2-7; D: NA; V: TRBV6-1; CDR3: CASIRRTGAYEQYF; DNA: TGTGCCAGCATAAGGCGTACCGGGGCCTACGAGCAGTACTTC
size: NA; J: TRBJ1-1; D: NA; V: TRBV7-2; CDR3: CASIPLGMSTEAFF; DNA: TGTGCCAGCATCCCTCTCGGGATGAGCACTGAAGCTTTCTTT
size: NA; J: TRBJ1-4; D: NA; V: TRBV2; CDR3: CASSPRGLPNEKLFF; DNA: TGTGCCAGCAGTCCGCGGGGCTTGCCTAATGAAAAACTGTTTTTT
size: NA; J: TRBJ1-1; D: TRBD1; V: TRBV7-8; CDR3: CASSLGTGETEAFF; DNA: TGTGCCAGCAGCTTAGGGACAGGGGAAACTGAAGCTTTCTTT
size: few; J: TRBJ1-1; D: TRBD1; V: TRBV2; CDR3: CASSGQGASLASEAFF; DNA: TGTGCCAGCAGTGGACAGGGGGCATCCTTGGCGAGTGAAGCTTTCTTT
size: NA; J: TRBJ2-3; D: TRBD2; V: TRBV9; CDR3: CASSSGAGGLADTQYF; DNA: TGTGCCAGCAGCAGTGGAGCGGGAGGCCTCGCAGATACGCAGTATTTT